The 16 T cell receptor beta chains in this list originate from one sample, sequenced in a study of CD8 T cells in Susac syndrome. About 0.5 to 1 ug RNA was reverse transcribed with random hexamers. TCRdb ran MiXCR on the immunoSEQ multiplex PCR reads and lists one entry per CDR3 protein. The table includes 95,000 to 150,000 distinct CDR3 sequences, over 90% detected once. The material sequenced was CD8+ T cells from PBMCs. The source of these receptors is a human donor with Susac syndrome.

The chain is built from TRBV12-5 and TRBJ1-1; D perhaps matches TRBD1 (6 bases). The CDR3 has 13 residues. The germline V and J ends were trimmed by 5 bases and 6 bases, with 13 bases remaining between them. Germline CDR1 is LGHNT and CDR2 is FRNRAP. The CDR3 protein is CASGPGGGPEAFF. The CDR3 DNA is TGTGCTAGTGGTCCGGGGGGGGGCCCTGAAGCTTTCTTT.

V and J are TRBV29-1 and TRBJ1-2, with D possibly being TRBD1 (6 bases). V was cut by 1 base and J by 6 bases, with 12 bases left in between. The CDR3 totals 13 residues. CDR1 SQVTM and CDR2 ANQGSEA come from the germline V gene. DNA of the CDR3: TGCAGCGTTGAAGCCAGGGGTCATAATGGCTACACCTTC. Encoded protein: CSVEARGHNGYTF.

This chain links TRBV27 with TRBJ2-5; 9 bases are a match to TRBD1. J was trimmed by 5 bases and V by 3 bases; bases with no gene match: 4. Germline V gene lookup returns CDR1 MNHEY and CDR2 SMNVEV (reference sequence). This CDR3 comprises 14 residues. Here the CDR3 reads CASSFTGGQETQYF. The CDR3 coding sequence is TGTGCCAGCAGTTTCACAGGGGGCCAGGAGACCCAGTACTTC.

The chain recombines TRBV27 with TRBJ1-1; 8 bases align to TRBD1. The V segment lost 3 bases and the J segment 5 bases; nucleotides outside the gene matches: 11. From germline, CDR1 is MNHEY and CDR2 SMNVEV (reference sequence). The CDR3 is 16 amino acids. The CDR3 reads CASSFQGAPEGTEAFF. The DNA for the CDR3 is TGTGCCAGCAGTTTCCAGGGGGCTCCAGAGGGAACTGAAGCTTTCTTT.

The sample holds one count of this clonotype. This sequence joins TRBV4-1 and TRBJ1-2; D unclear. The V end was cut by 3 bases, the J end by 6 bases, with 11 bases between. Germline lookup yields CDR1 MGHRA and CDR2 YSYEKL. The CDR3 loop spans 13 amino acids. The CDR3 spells CASSHENINGYTF. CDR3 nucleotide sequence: TGCGCCAGCAGCCACGAGAATATTAATGGCTACACCTTC.

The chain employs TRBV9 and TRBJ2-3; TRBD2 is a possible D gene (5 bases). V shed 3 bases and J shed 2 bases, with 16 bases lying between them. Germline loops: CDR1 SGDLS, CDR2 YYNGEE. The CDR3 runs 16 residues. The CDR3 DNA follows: TGTGCCAGCAGCGCCCCGGTGGGAGAATACACAGATACGCAGTATTTT. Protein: CASSAPVGEYTDTQYF. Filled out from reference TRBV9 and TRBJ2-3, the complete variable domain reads DSGVTQTPKHLITATGQRVTLRCSPRSGDLSVYWYQQSLDQGLQFLIQYYNGEERAKGNILERFSAQQFPDLHSELNLSSLELGDSALYFCASSAPVGEYTDTQYFGPGTRLTVL.

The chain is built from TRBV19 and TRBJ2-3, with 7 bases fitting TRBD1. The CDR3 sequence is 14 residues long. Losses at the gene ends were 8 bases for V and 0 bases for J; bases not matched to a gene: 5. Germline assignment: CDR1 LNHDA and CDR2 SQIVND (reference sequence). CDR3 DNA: TGTGCCAGTGTTGACAGGGAAAGCACAGATACGCAGTATTTT. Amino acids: CASVDRESTDTQYF.

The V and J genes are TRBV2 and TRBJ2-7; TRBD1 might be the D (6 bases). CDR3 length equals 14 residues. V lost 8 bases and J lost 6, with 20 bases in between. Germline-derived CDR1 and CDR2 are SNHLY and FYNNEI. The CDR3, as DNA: TGTGCCAGCCAGCAGGGACACCGCGCGGTCGAGCAGTACTTC. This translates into CASQQGHRAVEQYF.

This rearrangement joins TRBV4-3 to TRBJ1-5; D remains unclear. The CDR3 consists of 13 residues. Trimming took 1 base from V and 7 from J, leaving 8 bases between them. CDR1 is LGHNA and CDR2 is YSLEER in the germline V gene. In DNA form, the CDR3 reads TGCGCCAGCAGCCAAGGGACGCTCCAGCCCCAGCATTTT. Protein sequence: CASSQGTLQPQHF.

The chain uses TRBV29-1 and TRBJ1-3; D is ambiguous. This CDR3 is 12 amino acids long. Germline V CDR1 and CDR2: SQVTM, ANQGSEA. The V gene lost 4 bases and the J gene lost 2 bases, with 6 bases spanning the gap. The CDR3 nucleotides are TGCAGCGTTGTCGGACCTGGAAACACCATATATTTT. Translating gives CSVVGPGNTIYF. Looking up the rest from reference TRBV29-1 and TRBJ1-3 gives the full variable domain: SAVISQKPSRDICQRGTSLTIQCQVDSQVTMMFWYRQQPGQSLTLIATANQGSEATYESGFVIDKFPISRPNLTFSTLTVSNMSPEDSSIYLCSVVGPGNTIYFGEGSWLTVV.

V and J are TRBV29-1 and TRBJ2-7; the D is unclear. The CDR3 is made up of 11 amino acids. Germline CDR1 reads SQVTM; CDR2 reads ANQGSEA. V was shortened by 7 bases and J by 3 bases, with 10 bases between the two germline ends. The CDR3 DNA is TGCAGCGCCTCAGACGGCTACGAGCAGTACTTC. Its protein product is CSASDGYEQYF.

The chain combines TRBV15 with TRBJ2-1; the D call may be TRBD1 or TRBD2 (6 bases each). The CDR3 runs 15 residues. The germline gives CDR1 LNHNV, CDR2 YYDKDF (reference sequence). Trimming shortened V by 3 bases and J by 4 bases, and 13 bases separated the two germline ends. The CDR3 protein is CATSRRRDTYNEQFF. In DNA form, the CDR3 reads TGTGCCACCAGCAGGCGGCGGGACACATACAATGAGCAGTTCTTC. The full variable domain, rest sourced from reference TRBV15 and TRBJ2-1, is DAMVIQNPRYQVTQFGKPVTLSCSQTLNHNVMYWYQQKSSQAPKLLFHYYDKDFNNEADTPDNFQSRRPNTSFCFLDIRSPGLGDTAMYLCATSRRRDTYNEQFFGPGTRLTVL.

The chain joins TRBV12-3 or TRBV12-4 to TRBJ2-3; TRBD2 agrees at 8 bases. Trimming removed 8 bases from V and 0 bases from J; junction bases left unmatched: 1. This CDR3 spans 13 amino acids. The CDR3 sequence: CASAGGSTDTQYF. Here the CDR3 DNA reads TGTGCCAGCGCGGGGGGAAGCACAGATACGCAGTATTTT.

The CDR3 coding sequence is TGTGCCAGCAGGGCAGGGGGTGGGAGCAATCAGCCCCAGCATTTT. It encodes CASRAGGGSNQPQHF. The chain combines TRBV6-2 or TRBV6-3 with TRBJ1-5; 7 bases are a match to TRBD1. In germline, CDR1 is MNHEY, CDR2 SVGEGT. Unmatched junction bases numbered 6, after V lost 6 bases and J lost 1 base. The CDR3 runs to 15 residues.

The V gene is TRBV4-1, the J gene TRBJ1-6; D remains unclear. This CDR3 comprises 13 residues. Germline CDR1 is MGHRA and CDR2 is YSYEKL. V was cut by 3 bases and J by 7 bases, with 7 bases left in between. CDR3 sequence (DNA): TGCGCCAGCAGCCAGGAAGCGAATTCACCCCTCCACTTT. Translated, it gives CASSQEANSPLHF.

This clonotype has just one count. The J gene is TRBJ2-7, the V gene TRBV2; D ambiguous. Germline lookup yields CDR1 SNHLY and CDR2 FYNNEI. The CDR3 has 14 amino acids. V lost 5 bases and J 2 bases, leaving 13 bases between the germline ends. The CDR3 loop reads CASSFGPYPYEQYF. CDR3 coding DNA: TGTGCCAGCAGTTTCGGACCTTACCCCTACGAGCAGTACTTC.